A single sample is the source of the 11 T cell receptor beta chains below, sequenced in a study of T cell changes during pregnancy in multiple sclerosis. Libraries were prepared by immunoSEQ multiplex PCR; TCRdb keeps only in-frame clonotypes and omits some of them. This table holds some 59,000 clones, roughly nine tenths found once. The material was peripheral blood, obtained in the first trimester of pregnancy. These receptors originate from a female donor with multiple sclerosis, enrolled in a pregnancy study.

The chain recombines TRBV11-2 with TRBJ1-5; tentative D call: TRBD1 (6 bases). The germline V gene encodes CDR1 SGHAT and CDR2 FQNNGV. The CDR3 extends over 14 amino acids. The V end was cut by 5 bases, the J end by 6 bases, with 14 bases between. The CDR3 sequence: CASSPGHGGQPQHF. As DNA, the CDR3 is TGTGCCAGCAGCCCGGGACACGGAGGTCAGCCCCAGCATTTT.

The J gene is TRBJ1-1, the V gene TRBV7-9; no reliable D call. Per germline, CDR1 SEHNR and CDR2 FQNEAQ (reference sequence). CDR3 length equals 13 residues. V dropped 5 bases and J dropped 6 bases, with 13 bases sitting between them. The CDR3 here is CASSEYSYPEAFF. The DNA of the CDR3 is TGTGCCAGCAGCGAATACAGCTACCCTGAAGCTTTCTTT.

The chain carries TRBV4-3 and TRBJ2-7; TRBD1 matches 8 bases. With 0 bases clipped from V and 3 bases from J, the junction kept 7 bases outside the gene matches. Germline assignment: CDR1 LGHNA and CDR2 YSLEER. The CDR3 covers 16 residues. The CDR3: CASSQEIGTGVYEQYF. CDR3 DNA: TGCGCCAGCAGCCAAGAGATTGGGACAGGAGTCTACGAGCAGTACTTC.

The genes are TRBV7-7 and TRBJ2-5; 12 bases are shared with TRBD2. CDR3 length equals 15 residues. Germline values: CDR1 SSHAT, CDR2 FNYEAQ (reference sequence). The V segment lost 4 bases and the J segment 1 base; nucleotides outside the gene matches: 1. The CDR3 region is CASSSTSGSQETQYF. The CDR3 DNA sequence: TGTGCCAGCAGCTCGACTAGCGGGAGCCAAGAGACCCAGTACTTC.

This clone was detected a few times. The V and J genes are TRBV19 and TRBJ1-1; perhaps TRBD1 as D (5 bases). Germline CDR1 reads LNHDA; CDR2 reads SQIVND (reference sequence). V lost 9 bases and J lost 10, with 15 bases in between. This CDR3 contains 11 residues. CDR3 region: CASDAWGGAFF. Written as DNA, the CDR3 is TGTGCCAGCGACGCTTGGGGGGGAGCTTTCTTT.

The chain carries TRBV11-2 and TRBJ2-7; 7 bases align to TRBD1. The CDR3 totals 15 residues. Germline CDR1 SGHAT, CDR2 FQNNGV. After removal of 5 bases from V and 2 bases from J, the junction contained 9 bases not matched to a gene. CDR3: CASSLGTVLPYEQYF. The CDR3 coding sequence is TGTGCCAGCAGCCTTGGGACAGTTTTACCCTACGAGCAGTACTTC.

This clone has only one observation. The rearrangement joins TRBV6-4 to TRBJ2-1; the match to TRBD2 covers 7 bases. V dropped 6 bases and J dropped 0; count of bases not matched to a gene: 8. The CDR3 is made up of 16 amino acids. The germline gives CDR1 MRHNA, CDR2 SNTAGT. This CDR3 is CASSRIGGDSYNEQFF. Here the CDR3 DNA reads TGTGCCAGCAGCCGGATTGGGGGGGACTCCTACAATGAGCAGTTCTTC.

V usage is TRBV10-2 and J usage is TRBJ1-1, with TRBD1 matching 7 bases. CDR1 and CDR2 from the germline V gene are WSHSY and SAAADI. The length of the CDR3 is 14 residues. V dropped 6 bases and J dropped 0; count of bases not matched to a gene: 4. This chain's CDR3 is CASSPTGLNTEAFF. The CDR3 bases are TGCGCCAGCAGCCCGACAGGGCTGAACACTGAAGCTTTCTTT.

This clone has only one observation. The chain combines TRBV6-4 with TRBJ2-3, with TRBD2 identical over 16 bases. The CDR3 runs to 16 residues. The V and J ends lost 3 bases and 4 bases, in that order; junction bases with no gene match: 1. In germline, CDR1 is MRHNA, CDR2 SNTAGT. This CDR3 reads CASSEGTSGGADTQYF. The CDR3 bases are TGTGCCAGCAGTGAAGGGACTAGCGGGGGGGCAGATACGCAGTATTTT.

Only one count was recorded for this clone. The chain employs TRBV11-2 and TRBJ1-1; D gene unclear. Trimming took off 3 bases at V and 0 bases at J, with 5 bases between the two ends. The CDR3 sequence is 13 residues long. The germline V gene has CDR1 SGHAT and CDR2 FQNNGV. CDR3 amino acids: CASSFGLNTEAFF. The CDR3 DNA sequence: TGTGCCAGCAGCTTCGGTCTGAACACTGAAGCTTTCTTT.

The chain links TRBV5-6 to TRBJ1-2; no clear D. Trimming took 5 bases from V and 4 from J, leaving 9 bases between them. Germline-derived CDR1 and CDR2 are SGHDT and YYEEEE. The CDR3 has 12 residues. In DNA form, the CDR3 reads TGTGCCAGCAGTAGCACGGCCTATGGCTACACCTTC. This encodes CASSSTAYGYTF.